These 3 T cell receptor beta chains share one sample of origin, sequenced in a study of somatic mutations in cytotoxic T cells in rheumatoid arthritis. Assay: immunoSEQ multiplex PCR; the TCRdb copy retains only in-frame clones and omits some. The data contain more than 15,000 clones, more than 70% of them seen just once; the ten biggest clones take up around 22%. Sequencing was performed on CD8+ T cells sorted from blood. These receptors all stem from an adult with rheumatoid arthritis.

The rearrangement joins TRBV28 to TRBJ2-2; D gene unclear. Trimming stripped 6 bases from V and 2 bases from J, with 13 bases between. This CDR3 contains 15 residues. Germline lookup yields CDR1 MDHEN and CDR2 SYDVKM. CDR3 sequence reads: CASSPLGINTGELFF. DNA of the CDR3: TGTGCCAGCAGCCCTCTGGGGATCAACACCGGGGAGCTGTTTTTT.

V usage is TRBV7-9 and J usage is TRBJ1-1; D uncertain. Trimming stripped 5 bases from V and 6 bases from J, with 19 bases between. In germline, CDR1 is SEHNR, CDR2 FQNEAQ (reference sequence). CDR3 size: 15 residues. Here the CDR3 reads CASSPRVGGKAEAFF. The CDR3, as DNA: TGTGCCAGCAGCCCTAGGGTGGGAGGAAAGGCTGAAGCTTTCTTT.

The genes are TRBV19 and TRBJ1-1; 8 nucleotides align to TRBD1. The CDR3 extends over 13 amino acids. Germline V gives CDR1 LNHDA, CDR2 SQIVND (reference sequence). J lost 5 bases, V lost 6 bases, and 5 bases had no gene match. The DNA of the CDR3 is TGTGCCAGTAGATCAGGGGGCTGGACTGAAGCTTTCTTT. Its protein product is CASRSGGWTEAFF.